This T cell receptor beta chain was sequenced for a study of T cell repertoires in cytomegalovirus infection. Study-level information: An indication of both CMV infection and matching HLA type came from public TCR beta signatures.

This clonotype was counted many times. Antigen: not known. The CDR3 covers 15 residues. The junction had 7 bases not matched to a gene; V was cut back by 2 bases and J by 0 bases. Germline assignment: CDR1 DFQATT and CDR2 SNEGSKA (reference sequence). TCRdb re-analysed the reads in MiXCR, keeping a single row per CDR3 protein. The table lists about 230,000 distinct CDR3 sequences, approximately 7% of them singletons. Study conclusions and caveats: Ex vivo, HLA-C-restricted CMV-specific TCR beta clonotypes prevailed over the rest of the response.

The rearrangement links TRBV20-1 to TRBJ2-7, with 7 bases identical to TRBD1. The sequencing input was PBMCs. The TCR sequence derives from a human donor in good health (CMV status not recorded). Some clones in this sample may be carry-over from other donors' samples. This chain's CDR3 is CSARRGRGSSYEQYF. CDR3 sequence (DNA): TGCAGTGCTAGAAGGGGCAGGGGGAGCTCCTACGAGCAGTACTTC.